The present T cell receptor beta chain was sequenced within a study of blood T cell repertoires in COVID-19. About the research overall: Specimens from acute and convalescent COVID-19 originated in the United States, Italy and Spain. PBMCs, B-cell-depleted T cells, or T cells were the source of the cDNA or gDNA that made up the material.

Per the germline V gene, CDR1 is LGHDT and CDR2 is YNNKEL (reference sequence). Trimming took off 3 bases at V and 10 bases at J, with 10 bases between the two ends. The CDR3 contains 12 residues. Authors' analysis steps: Reference gene primer amplification gave nucleated cell count estimates. Clones were sequenced by immunoSEQ multiplex PCR, and TCRdb holds only the in-frame ones, with some missing. V and J calls and clone size are copied from that table; D and trimming were computed from the DNA. This sample has hundreds of thousands of clones, with nearly 90% found just once. Sequencing was done on a sample of peripheral blood. V and J are TRBV3-1 (or the pseudogene TRBV3-2) and TRBJ2-1, with D possibly TRBD2 on 6 matching bases. The source of this sequence is a woman aged 18 to 35 who had recovered from COVID-19. In DNA form, the CDR3 reads TGTGCCAGCAGCCAGGGAGGTGACGAGCAGTTCTTC. This encodes CASSQGGDEQFF.